The TCR beta chain described here comes from a study of T cells in Graves' hyperthyroidism and ophthalmopathy (dated by TCRdb to between 2018 and 2021). Background for the entire study: Peripheral blood was collected at initial diagnosis, before any treatment. In more than 5 Graves' hyperthyroidism patients, the study also compared T-cell repertoires from thyroid tissue with T-cell repertoires from blood. Prospective prediction of ophthalmopathy was tested in an independent validation cohort consisting of some 18 hyperthyroidism patients and some 16 patients who later progressed to ophthalmopathy. Following sampling, methimazole starting at 30 mg daily was given to hyperthyroidism patients, and high-dose intravenous methylprednisolone was given to ophthalmopathy patients. A discovery cohort of roughly 100 patients, 43 with Graves' ophthalmopathy and about 60 with stable Graves' hyperthyroidism, was used to find distinguishing TCR V-J signatures. For training and testing, the roughly 97 patients in the discovery cohort were randomly divided in a 7:3 ratio. The paper reports TCR Vbeta CDR3 sequencing of fewer than 150 peripheral blood samples: around 41 ophthalmopathy, under 80 hyperthyroidism and around 17 progressor patients.

This clonotype was seen a handful of times. No antigen is known for it. Per-base quality was not reported, and no clone a single base away is much larger than it. The research as a whole found: Most expanded thyroid clonotypes (frequency above 0.001) were also detected in blood, a finding suggesting that blood repertoires may reflect thyroid immune responses. Ophthalmopathy was separated from stable hyperthyroidism by a 13 V-J signature model, with just over 85% sensitivity and just over 81% specificity obtained in cross-validation and 80%/75% obtained in testing. No statistical method was used to fix the sample size in advance, and group allocation was not hidden from the investigators. In validation, the model predicted progression to ophthalmopathy a median of roughly six months before onset, with about 64% sensitivity and nearly 75% specificity.

Stable Graves' hyperthyroidism was defined as no progression to ophthalmopathy during 18 months of follow-up. Hyperthyroidism patients were aged 18 to 65 years and newly diagnosed, with disease duration of less than 2 months. Exclusion was applied to patients with uncontrolled infections, other autoimmune diseases, pregnancy or lactation. Diagnoses relied on clinical symptoms, serum thyroxine and TRAb, thyroid ultrasound and orbital computed tomography. PBMCs were separated from 10 ml of fresh peripheral blood using Ficoll-Paque density gradient centrifugation. Total RNA was extracted with Trizol reagent, and quality was checked on an Agilent 2100 Bioanalyzer. Amplification of TCR beta CDR3 regions was carried out from RNA transcripts. For the first round of RT-PCR on the TCR CDR3, the HTBI primer set was used together with the Qiagen OneStep RT-PCR kit. Libraries were constructed in a second round of multiplex PCR, after which size selection and purification were carried out. Paired-end sequencing of the libraries was performed with 100 bp reads on an Illumina HiSeq2000. Turning to the authors' computational methods: SOAPnuke was used to process the raw data, with reads discarded if the reads contained adapters or uncalled bases, had a mean Phred below 15, or lacked an exact constant-primer or identifier match. High-quality paired reads were merged using COPE v1.2.5, and each unique nucleotide sequence was defined as a clonotype. MiTCR v1.1 was used to align clonotypes to the IMGT TRBV, TRBD and TRBJ reference segments. The analysis included only V-J combinations with a frequency above 0.0001, which together covered around 99% of the repertoires. A TCS score was defined as the ratio of F50 (clonal expansion) to E x V (chaos), with BLOSUM62-based TCRdist applied between CDR3 peptides within each V-J. Welch's t-statistics and random forest reduced 450 to 600 V-J features to under 15, which were used in a naive Bayes classifier (R e1071). The raw public data were reprocessed by TCRdb itself: fastp quality trimming at Q25, MiXCR clonotype calling, in-frame beta chains only. CDR3 protein duplicates are merged, each entry listing the most common genes and DNA. These V and J calls originate from TCRdb's pipeline instead of the authors' own analysis. The sample table lists 300,000 to 400,000 distinct CDR3 sequences, over 20% of them with a count of one. Around 50% of the sample rests with the top ten.

Looking up the germline V gene (reference sequence) yields CDR1 LNHNV and CDR2 YYDKDF. The CDR3 spans 15 residues, from the cysteine through the phenylalanine. Solely the CDR3 DNA is kept, with 45 bases framed from the first base. The germline ends are 8 bases apart after V is trimmed by 0 bases and J by 1 base. The receptor's source is a woman between 45 and 65 years old with Graves' hyperthyroidism. The material sequenced was blood. Recombination joined TRBV15 with TRBJ2-3; the D gene is perhaps TRBD2, on 6 matching bases. The nucleotide sequence reads TGTGCCACCAGCAGAGACGGAGGGGGCACAGATACGCAGTATTTT. The resulting protein is CATSRDGGGTDTQYF.